This T cell receptor beta chain emerged from a study of CD8+CD57+ T cells in acquired aplastic anemia. Genomic DNA acted as the template from which TCR beta VDJ combination and CDR3 sequence profiling were carried out. TCRdb re-analysed the reads in MiXCR, keeping a single row per CDR3 protein. The repertoire holds around 500,000 distinct CDR3 sequences, with around 30% as singletons. Sequenced patients had shown CD8+CD57+ cell expansion by flow cytometry. This CDR3 has 15 amino acids. J gave up 7 bases and V 0 bases, and 6 bases lay outside the gene matches. Germline CDR1 is MNHEY and CDR2 is SVGAGI.

The sequenced sample was sorted CD4+, CD8+, or CD8+CD57+ T cells (not recorded which) from PBMCs. The chain couples TRBV6-5 to TRBJ1-2; 9 nucleotides agree with TRBD1. The source of this sequence is a human donor with aplastic anemia. The CDR3 sequence: CASSYSQGAPGGYTF. The DNA for the CDR3 is TGTGCCAGCAGTTACTCACAGGGGGCTCCGGGTGGCTACACCTTC.